This T cell receptor (beta chain) was recorded in a study of T cells in pancreatic ductal adenocarcinoma. Germline CDR1 is SGHTA and CDR2 is FQGNSA. Trimming removed 5 bases from V and 4 bases from J, with 18 bases in between. The CDR3 length is 15 residues. Surgery without prior neoadjuvant therapy was the treatment of the selected pancreatic ductal adenocarcinoma patients. In regard to this clone: The antigen remains undetermined.

Only in-frame clones appear in the TCRdb table, and some are missing; sequencing was by immunoSEQ multiplex PCR. Here the sample spans 4,500 to 5,000 clones, about 88% being singletons. General observations from the study: Results skew toward the minority of patients with early-stage disease. Unique clonotypes were approximately 8-fold more numerous in blood than in tumor. Blood clonality (roughly 0.075) did not differ significantly from tumor (about 0.11). Tumors hold more CD45RO+ effector T cells, which may bias toward lower diversity.

The J gene is TRBJ2-7, the V gene TRBV7-2; D possibly matches TRBD1 or TRBD2 (5 bases each). The TCR originated in a human donor with pancreatic ductal adenocarcinoma. Input material: pancreatic tumor tissue. This CDR3 reads CASSAPPGGSYEQYF. The DNA for the CDR3 is TGTGCCAGCAGCGCCCCCCCTGGGGGAAGTTACGAGCAGTACTTC.